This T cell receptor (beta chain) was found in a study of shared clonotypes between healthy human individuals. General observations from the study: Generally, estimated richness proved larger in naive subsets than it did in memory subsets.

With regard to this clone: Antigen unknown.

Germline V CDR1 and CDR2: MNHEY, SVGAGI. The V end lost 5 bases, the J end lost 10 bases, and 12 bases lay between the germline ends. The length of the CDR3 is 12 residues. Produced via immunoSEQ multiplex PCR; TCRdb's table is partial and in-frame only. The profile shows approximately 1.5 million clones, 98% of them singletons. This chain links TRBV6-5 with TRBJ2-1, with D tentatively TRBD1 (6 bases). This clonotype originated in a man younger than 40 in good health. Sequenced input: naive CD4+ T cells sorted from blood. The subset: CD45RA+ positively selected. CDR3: CASSKETGEQFF. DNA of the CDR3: TGTGCCAGCAGTAAGGAAACAGGGGAGCAGTTCTTC.